One sample yielded the 30 T cell receptor beta chains listed below, sequenced in a study of control samples from healthy donors and cancer patients. Produced via immunoSEQ multiplex PCR; TCRdb's table is partial and in-frame only. The sample yields about 140,000 clones, 90% to 95% seen once. The sequenced sample consisted of blood. These receptors all stem from a man between 35 and 55 years old in good health.

This clone was seen a few times. Here the CDR3 reads CASSATSRNTIYF. The CDR3 DNA reads as TGTGCCAGCAGTGCCACGAGCCGGAACACCATATATTTT. The V and J genes are TRBV25-1 and TRBJ1-3, with D unresolved. Germline V gene sequence: CDR1 MGHDK, CDR2 SYGVNS. V gave up 4 bases and J gave up 7 bases, with 11 bases separating them. The CDR3 is 13 amino acids. Full variable domain (remainder filled in from reference TRBV25-1 and TRBJ1-3): EADIYQTPRYLVIGTGKKITLECSQTMGHDKMYWYQQDPGMELHLIHYSYGVNSTEKGDLSSESTVSRIRTEHFPLTLESARPSHTSQYLCASSATSRNTIYFGEGSWLTVV.

The rearrangement links TRBV30 to TRBJ2-7, with TRBD1 identical over 7 bases. V was pared by 0 bases and J by 0 bases, with 17 bases of the junction left unmatched. The germline CDR1 and CDR2 sequences are GTSNPN and SVGIG (reference sequence). The CDR3 spans 19 residues. The CDR3 DNA reads TGTGCCTGGAGTGTGATGGGATCCCTGATGGGGGACAGCTCCTACGAGCAGTACTTC. Residues: CAWSVMGSLMGDSSYEQYF.

This clone was observed once. This sequence joins TRBV10-3 and TRBJ2-7, with 9 bases that match TRBD2. With V trimmed by 11 bases and J by 0 bases, 8 bases remained unmatched. The germline V gene has CDR1 ENHRY and CDR2 SYGVKD. This CDR3 is built from 14 residues. CDR3 loop: CASSIAGDSYEQYF. The CDR3 coding sequence is TGTGCCTCCTCAATAGCGGGGGACTCCTACGAGCAGTACTTC.

This chain joins TRBV7-9 and TRBJ2-7; maybe TRBD2 (6 bases). The CDR3 is made up of 16 amino acids. V was clipped by 2 bases and J by 7 bases, with 21 bases between them. The germline V gene has CDR1 SEHNR and CDR2 FQNEAQ (reference sequence). CDR3 DNA sequence: TGTGCCAGCAGCTTAAGGTCGGGGGTACGATCGGAAGAGCAGTACTTC. Its translation is CASSLRSGVRSEEQYF.

The rearrangement uses TRBV7-9 and TRBJ1-1; D perhaps matches TRBD1 (6 bases). With 1 base removed from V and 4 bases from J, the gap between germline ends came to 13 bases. The CDR3 is made up of 15 amino acids. The germline V gene has CDR1 SEHNR and CDR2 FQNEAQ (reference sequence). CDR3 region: CASSLGAGGGTEAFF. CDR3 DNA: TGTGCCAGCAGCTTAGGGGCGGGGGGCGGCACTGAAGCTTTCTTT.

The chain combines TRBV6-5 with TRBJ1-4; D is ambiguous. V dropped 4 bases and J dropped 2 bases, with 8 bases sitting between them. The CDR3 sequence is 14 residues long. Germline CDR1 and CDR2: MNHEY and SVGAGI. As DNA, the CDR3 is TGTGCCAGCAGTTTGAGGGATACTAATGAAAAACTGTTTTTT. Protein sequence: CASSLRDTNEKLFF.

The chain recombines TRBV28 with TRBJ1-2, with D tentatively TRBD1 (6 bases). This CDR3 is 13 amino acids long. Germline CDR1 is MDHEN and CDR2 is SYDVKM. The V end was cut by 7 bases, the J end by 8 bases, with 17 bases between. The CDR3 is CASITNRASGYTF. The CDR3 nucleotides read TGTGCCAGCATTACTAACAGGGCGTCCGGCTACACCTTC.

V is TRBV28 and J is TRBJ2-2; D possibly matches TRBD1 or TRBD2 (5 bases each). Deletions cut 8 bases from V and 2 bases from J, with 15 bases between. Germline CDR1 reads MDHEN; CDR2 reads SYDVKM. This CDR3 spans 15 amino acids. The CDR3 nucleotides are TGTGCCAGCGGGCCCCCGGGACCTAACACCGGGGAGCTGTTTTTT. As protein: CASGPPGPNTGELFF. Together with reference TRBV28 and TRBJ2-2, the CDR3 gives the full variable domain: DVKVTQSSRYLVKRTGEKVFLECVQDMDHENMFWYRQDPGLGLRLIYFSYDVKMKEKGDIPEGYSVSREKKERFSLILESASTNQTSMYLCASGPPGPNTGELFFGEGSRLTVL.

This rearrangement joins TRBV5-6 to TRBJ1-1; the D is unclear. The germline CDR1 and CDR2 sequences are SGHDT and YYEEEE. The CDR3 is made up of 13 amino acids. V lost 1 base and J 2 bases, leaving 6 bases between the germline ends. Here the CDR3 DNA reads TGTGCCAGCAGCTTGAATCTTAACACTGAAGCTTTCTTT. Residues: CASSLNLNTEAFF.

The chain uses TRBV19 and TRBJ2-3; D may be TRBD1 or TRBD2 (5 bases each). V was cut by 3 bases and J by 4 bases, with 20 bases left in between. The CDR3 is 17 residues long. The V gene's germline CDR1 is LNHDA and CDR2 SQIVND (reference sequence). This chain's CDR3 is CASSILSGPRSADTQYF. CDR3 nucleotides: TGTGCCAGTAGTATCCTCTCGGGGCCTCGGAGCGCAGATACGCAGTATTTT.

The chain recombines TRBV5-1 with TRBJ2-2; D possibly corresponds to TRBD2 (6 bases). V was shortened by 5 bases and J by 1 base, with 12 bases between the two germline ends. CDR1 is SGHRS, CDR2 YFSETQ, per germline. The CDR3 contains 15 residues. The CDR3 protein is CASSRGNLNTGELFF. In DNA, the CDR3 is TGCGCCAGCAGTCGGGGGAACTTGAACACCGGGGAGCTGTTTTTT.

This clone has only one observation. The chain uses TRBV25-1 and TRBJ2-5, with D uncertain. The V gene's germline CDR1 is MGHDK and CDR2 SYGVNS. Trimming stripped 4 bases from V and 7 bases from J, with 4 bases between. This CDR3 region has 10 residues. The chain's CDR3 is CASSGGTQYF. The CDR3 DNA reads TGTGCCAGCAGTGGAGGGACCCAGTACTTC.

The chain has TRBV9 and TRBJ1-6; tentatively, D is TRBD1 (6 bases). CDR1 SGDLS and CDR2 YYNGEE come from the germline V gene. Trimming stripped 0 bases from V and 5 bases from J, with 9 bases between. The CDR3 has 15 residues. CDR3 loop: CASSVATGNNSPLHF. CDR3 nucleotides: TGTGCCAGCAGCGTAGCTACAGGGAATAATTCACCCCTCCACTTT.

This clone occurred once. This chain uses TRBV6-1 with TRBJ1-2; D not certain. CDR3 length: 16 residues. The V gene lost 2 bases and the J gene lost 6 bases, with 19 bases spanning the gap. CDR1 and CDR2 (germline): MNHNS, SASEGT. In DNA form, the CDR3 reads TGTGCCAGCAGTGAACGAGGGAGGGCGGGGATAAATGGCTACACCTTC. This gives the protein CASSERGRAGINGYTF.

The V and J genes are TRBV18 and TRBJ1-3, with D possibly matching TRBD1 (5 bases). The V end lost 6 bases, the J end lost 3 bases, and 9 bases lay between the germline ends. In germline, CDR1 is KGHSH, CDR2 LQKENI. The CDR3 is made up of 13 amino acids. The CDR3 spells CASSPGHGNTIYF. In DNA, the CDR3 is TGTGCCAGCTCCCCTGGACATGGAAACACCATATATTTT.

The V and J genes are TRBV7-9 and TRBJ2-7, with D maybe TRBD2 (5 bases). The V gene lost 5 bases and the J gene lost 4 bases, with 9 bases spanning the gap. CDR1 SEHNR and CDR2 FQNEAQ come from the germline V gene (reference sequence). The CDR3 is 12 residues long. CDR3 region: CASSTGNYEQYF. The CDR3 DNA follows: TGTGCCAGCAGCACCGGGAATTACGAGCAGTACTTC. Full variable domain (remainder filled in from reference TRBV7-9 and TRBJ2-7): DTGVSQNPRHKITKRGQNVTFRCDPISEHNRLYWYRQTLGQGPEFLTYFQNEAQLEKSRLLSDRFSAERPKGSFSTLEIQRTEQGDSAMYLCASSTGNYEQYFGPGTRLTVT.

This clone occurred once. The chain couples TRBV5-5 to TRBJ1-5; D unclear. The CDR3 has 15 amino acids. Germline V gives CDR1 SGHKS, CDR2 YYEKEE (reference sequence). V was shortened by 4 bases and J by 1 base, with 12 bases between the two germline ends. CDR3 in amino acids: CASSPELRSNQPQHF. CDR3 bases: TGTGCCAGCAGCCCGGAGCTAAGGAGCAATCAGCCCCAGCATTTT.

The V call is TRBV19, the J call TRBJ1-5; D may be TRBD1 (6 bases). The ends were cut back, 7 bases at V and 4 bases at J, with 11 bases in the middle. Germline CDR1 reads LNHDA; CDR2 reads SQIVND (reference sequence). This CDR3 comprises 13 residues. The CDR3 is CASIGGGNQPQHF. In nucleotides, the CDR3 is TGTGCCAGTATAGGAGGGGGTAATCAGCCCCAGCATTTT.

This chain connects TRBV7-9 to TRBJ2-1; D may be TRBD1 (5 bases). Germline assignment: CDR1 SEHNR and CDR2 FQNEAQ (reference sequence). Trimming removed 3 bases from V and 8 bases from J, with 11 bases in between. CDR3 size: 13 residues. The CDR3 reads CASSFRQGDEQFF. Written as DNA, the CDR3 is TGTGCCAGCAGCTTTCGGCAGGGCGATGAGCAGTTCTTC. Together with reference TRBV7-9 and TRBJ2-1, the CDR3 gives the full variable domain: DTGVSQNPRHKITKRGQNVTFRCDPISEHNRLYWYRQTLGQGPEFLTYFQNEAQLEKSRLLSDRFSAERPKGSFSTLEIQRTEQGDSAMYLCASSFRQGDEQFFGPGTRLTVL.

The J gene is TRBJ1-1, the V gene TRBV27; a weak D match, TRBD1 (5 bases). The V gene lost 8 bases and the J gene lost 1 base, with 14 bases spanning the gap. Germline V gives CDR1 MNHEY, CDR2 SMNVEV (reference sequence). CDR3 length: 14 amino acids. CDR3 residues: CASHLGPWNTEAFF. CDR3 coding DNA: TGTGCCAGCCATTTGGGGCCCTGGAACACTGAAGCTTTCTTT.

The CDR3 DNA follows: TGTGCCAGCAGCTCGACAGGGGGCCTGGAGACCCAGTACTTC. Translating it yields CASSSTGGLETQYF. This chain joins TRBV9 and TRBJ2-5; 10 positions match TRBD1. In germline, CDR1 is SGDLS, CDR2 YYNGEE. This CDR3 has 14 amino acids. V was pared by 4 bases and J by 5 bases, with 5 bases of the junction left unmatched.

V is TRBV5-1 and J is TRBJ1-1; the D gene is possibly TRBD1 (6 bases). V was shortened by 4 bases and J by 1 base, with 11 bases between the two germline ends. The CDR3 sequence is 14 residues long. The V gene's germline CDR1 is SGHRS and CDR2 YFSETQ. Here the CDR3 DNA reads TGCGCCAGCAGCCCAACGACAGGGAACACTGAAGCTTTCTTT. Translation gives CASSPTTGNTEAFF.

This clone was observed a single time. The chain joins TRBV10-1 to TRBJ1-4; D is uncertain. V was clipped by 3 bases and J by 0 bases, with 8 bases between them. The CDR3 extends over 15 amino acids. The germline V gene has CDR1 WNHNN and CDR2 SYGVQD (reference sequence). The CDR3 bases are TGCGCCAGCAGTGAAGCCGGGTCAACTAATGAAAAACTGTTTTTT. It encodes CASSEAGSTNEKLFF.

This chain connects TRBV5-5 to TRBJ1-4; D possibly corresponds to TRBD1 (5 bases). The CDR3 is 17 residues long. V gave up 0 bases and J gave up 3 bases, with 15 bases separating them. Germline CDR1 SGHKS, CDR2 YYEKEE (reference sequence). This CDR3 reads CASSLAFRVAPNEKLFF. As DNA, the CDR3 is TGTGCCAGCAGCTTGGCCTTCAGGGTGGCGCCTAATGAAAAACTGTTTTTT.

This clone occurred once. This chain links TRBV30 with TRBJ2-7, with D uncertain. The CDR3 runs 13 residues. The germline CDR1 and CDR2 sequences are GTSNPN and SVGIG (reference sequence). V lost 2 bases and J 6 bases, leaving 14 bases between the germline ends. The CDR3: CAWSPGGPREQYF. The CDR3 DNA follows: TGTGCCTGGAGTCCGGGTGGTCCGCGCGAGCAGTACTTC.

This chain links TRBV28 with TRBJ2-2, with D possibly TRBD1 on 6 matching bases. The CDR3 has 14 amino acids. Germline V CDR1 and CDR2: MDHEN, SYDVKM. V lost 3 bases, J lost 4 bases, and 9 bases lay in between. The CDR3 protein is CASSLTGPTGELFF. CDR3 sequence (DNA): TGTGCCAGCAGTTTGACAGGCCCCACCGGGGAGCTGTTTTTT.

The chain links TRBV4-1 to TRBJ2-1, with D perhaps matching TRBD2 (6 bases). CDR3 length equals 15 residues. The germline V gene encodes CDR1 MGHRA and CDR2 YSYEKL. V lost 1 base and J lost 0, with 7 bases in between. The CDR3 spells CASSQAGSSYNEQFF. The CDR3 DNA follows: TGCGCCAGCAGCCAAGCCGGGAGCTCCTACAATGAGCAGTTCTTC.

The gene calls are TRBV28 and TRBJ1-2; D uncertain. The V and J ends lost 4 bases and 5 bases respectively, with 5 bases between them. The CDR3 spans 11 residues. CDR1 MDHEN and CDR2 SYDVKM come from the germline V gene. CDR3 protein: CASSSPYGYTF. In DNA, the CDR3 is TGTGCCAGCAGTTCCCCTTATGGCTACACCTTC.

The V call is TRBV3-1 (or the pseudogene TRBV3-2), the J call TRBJ1-1, with D uncertain. Germline V gene sequence: CDR1 LGHDT, CDR2 YNNKEL (reference sequence). The ends were cut back, 3 bases at V and 9 bases at J, with 8 bases in the middle. This CDR3 is 11 amino acids long. The CDR3 spells CASSQGGQAFF. The DNA of the CDR3 is TGTGCCAGCAGCCAGGGTGGTCAAGCTTTCTTT.

The rearrangement joins TRBV20-1 to TRBJ2-7; tentative D call: TRBD2 (5 bases). The CDR3 loop spans 11 amino acids. Germline V gives CDR1 DFQATT, CDR2 SNEGSKA (reference sequence). The germline V and J ends were trimmed by 7 bases and 3 bases, with 10 bases remaining between them. CDR3 sequence: CSVRGNYEQYF. CDR3 bases: TGCAGTGTACGAGGGAACTACGAGCAGTACTTC.